Below, one T cell receptor (beta chain) is given with its context. Antigen: not known. Donors comprised healthy HIV-negative adults lacking recent acute infections or vaccinations. In the authors' workflow: Filtering differed since immunoSEQ provided only junctions, with no quality scores. The protocol was immunoSEQ multiplex PCR, while the TCRdb copy is restricted to in-frame clones and leaves out a portion. Clone size and the V and J calls come from that table; the DNA yielded D and trimming. The data contain millions of clones, roughly 95% of them seen just once; the ten biggest clones take up approximately 0.13%. The data were taken from a study of shared clonotypes between healthy human individuals. Study outcomes and limitations: Roughly 4.6% of naive CD4 clonotypes were common to a handful of donors. Sampling was confined to blood; repertoires within tissues likely differ.

Sequencing was performed on naive CD4+ T cells sorted from blood. Subset indicated: CD45RA+ positively selected. The source is a man aged 18-30 years in good health.

The CDR3 bases are TGTGCCAGCAGTGAACCCGGTATGAGCTCCTACGAGCAGTACTTC. The encoded protein is CASSEPGMSSYEQYF. The chain is built from TRBV25-1 and TRBJ2-7; no definite D call. The germline V gene encodes CDR1 MGHDK and CDR2 SYGVNS. The V end was cut by 2 bases, the J end by 0 bases, with 11 bases between. The CDR3 sequence is 15 residues long.